These T cell receptor beta chains were read from a single sample in a study of shared clonotypes between healthy human individuals. Here immunoSEQ multiplex PCR was the method, and the copy in TCRdb shows in-frame clones only, minus some. The sample has about 1 million clones, around three quarters seen once. The sample was memory CD4+ T cells from PBMCs. The receptors here all came from a man between 18 and 35 years old in good health. Some clones in this sample may be carry-over from other donors' samples. Each CDR3 is given with its conserved first and last residue. A D gene is named only where the DNA matches it firmly. Clone size appears in some rows only: once, few, many, or a class for an expanded clone.

D	size	V	length	J	CDR3	DNA
.	.	TRBV28	15	TRBJ1-2	CASSLASGRNYGYTF	TGTGCCAGCAGTCTCGCCTCCGGGCGCAACTATGGCTACACCTTC
TRBD2	.	TRBV30	14	TRBJ2-1	CAWSGLAGKNEQFF	TGTGCCTGGAGTGGACTAGCGGGAAAGAATGAGCAGTTCTTC
TRBD1	few	TRBV7-9	15	TRBJ1-3	CASRAPGGPGNTIYF	TGTGCCAGCAGGGCCCCAGGGGGCCCTGGAAACACCATATATTTT
.	.	TRBV2	15	TRBJ2-2	CASIRDPSNTGELFF	TGTGCCAGCATCAGGGACCCGTCGAACACCGGGGAGCTGTTTTTT
.	once	TRBV9	15	TRBJ1-1	CASSVNSRPDTEAFF	TGTGCCAGCAGCGTTAACTCCCGACCTGACACTGAAGCTTTCTTT
TRBD2	once	TRBV4-2	15	TRBJ2-3	CASSIGTSGTDTQYF	TGTGCCAGCAGCATCGGGACTAGCGGCACAGATACGCAGTATTTT
TRBD1	.	TRBV11-1	15	TRBJ2-7	CASSHQTGGSYEQYF	TGTGCCAGCAGCCATCAGACAGGGGGCTCCTACGAGCAGTACTTC
TRBD2	.	TRBV28	14	TRBJ2-1	CASRRLAGGNEQFF	TGTGCCAGCAGAAGACTAGCGGGAGGAAATGAGCAGTTCTTC
TRBD2	few	TRBV27	16	TRBJ2-1	CASSSDSGRHYNEQFF	TGTGCCAGCAGTTCGGACAGCGGGAGGCATTACAATGAGCAGTTCTTC
TRBD1	.	TRBV5-4	15	TRBJ1-6	CASSSPGQAGSPLHF	TGTGCCAGCAGCTCGCCGGGACAGGCGGGTTCACCCCTCCACTTT
TRBD2	.	TRBV4-2	15	TRBJ2-1	CASTLLAGDYNEQFF	TGTGCCAGCACGCTCCTAGCGGGAGACTACAATGAGCAGTTCTTC
.	.	TRBV6-5	14	TRBJ1-1	CASSVSRGNTEAFF	TGTGCCAGCAGTGTGAGTCGGGGGAACACTGAAGCTTTCTTT
TRBD1	once	TRBV28	18	TRBJ1-2	CASSQLPGQGPLVSGYTF	TGTGCCAGCAGCCAGCTTCCGGGACAGGGACCTCTGGTTAGTGGCTACACCTTC
TRBD2	.	TRBV4-3	20	TRBJ2-5	CASSQDRIGDRAGVGETQYF	TGCGCCAGCAGCCAAGATCGAATTGGCGACAGAGCGGGAGTAGGTGAGACCCAGTACTTC
.	.	TRBV10-3	13	TRBJ2-1	CAIRPPGRGEQFF	TGTGCCATCAGGCCCCCCGGCCGAGGGGAGCAGTTCTTC
.	.	TRBV5-6	13	TRBJ1-4	CASSDTRNEKLFF	TGTGCCAGCAGCGACACGAGAAATGAAAAACTGTTTTTT
.	.	TRBV2	11	TRBJ2-1	CASGGYNEQFF	TGTGCCAGCGGAGGCTACAATGAGCAGTTCTTC
TRBD2	.	TRBV18	18	TRBJ2-4	CASSPRGGDGPAKNIQYF	TGTGCCAGCTCACCACGGGGAGGGGATGGACCGGCCAAAAACATTCAGTACTTC
.	many	TRBV10-2	14	TRBJ2-1	CARMGLDSYNEQFF	TGCGCCAGGATGGGATTAGATTCCTACAATGAGCAGTTCTTC
.	few	TRBV19	14	TRBJ1-3	CASSIQRSGNTIYF	TGTGCCAGTAGTATCCAGAGATCTGGAAACACCATATATTTT
.	.	TRBV28	12	TRBJ1-1	CASSVQRTEAFF	TGTGCCAGCAGCGTTCAACGGACTGAAGCTTTCTTT
.	.	TRBV6-5	11	TRBJ2-1	CASKKRGSWFF	TGTGCCAGCAAAAAGAGGGGGAGCTGGTTCTTC
TRBD1	.	TRBV14	15	TRBJ1-1	CASRRMGQGNTEAFF	TGTGCCAGCAGACGAATGGGACAGGGGAACACTGAAGCTTTCTTT
TRBD1	.	TRBV11-1	14	TRBJ2-7	CASTRGQGPSEQYF	TGTGCCAGCACGAGGGGACAGGGTCCCTCCGAGCAGTACTTC
TRBD1	once	TRBV5-1	15	TRBJ2-2	CASSLRGHTTGELFF	TGCGCCAGCAGCTTGAGGGGGCACACTACCGGGGAGCTGTTTTTT
TRBD1	few	TRBV28	16	TRBJ1-1	CASSPNYRGENTEAFF	TGTGCCAGCAGTCCCAATTACAGGGGGGAGAACACTGAAGCTTTCTTT
TRBD1	.	TRBV5-1	15	TRBJ1-3	CASSSRTGGGNTIYF	TGCGCCAGCAGCTCTCGGACAGGGGGCGGCAACACCATATATTTT
.	.	TRBV7-9	13	TRBJ2-5	CASRFDLQETQYF	TGTGCCAGCAGATTTGACCTTCAAGAGACCCAGTACTTC